Presented here are 10 T cell receptor beta chains from one specimen sequenced in a study of regulatory T cells in long-lasting Graves disease. Sample time point: newly diagnosed GD, antithyroid drugs for less than 3 months. Making the TCR library involved RNA that had been extracted from PBMCs. Investigators prepared the TCR beta libraries by applying iRepertoire HTBI primers and Arm-PCR of CDR3 regions. TCRdb re-derived calls from the multiplex PCR reads in MiXCR, one entry per CDR3 protein. The sample yields 370,000 or so distinct CDR3 sequences, 15% to 20% seen once. This same sample was also taken into another study, of T cells in Graves' hyperthyroidism and ophthalmopathy.

The material was peripheral blood mononuclear cells (PBMCs), obtained at new diagnosis, from a patient treated with antithyroid drugs. These receptors were obtained from a woman under 30 with Graves disease.

The table lists this clonotype with many counts. V usage is TRBV5-1 and J usage is TRBJ2-1; no clear D. The CDR3 consists of 14 residues. V lost 0 bases, J lost 8 bases, and 12 bases lay in between. The germline V gene has CDR1 SGHRS and CDR2 YFSETQ. The CDR3 nucleotides are TGCGCCAGCAGCTTGGACTCCCCGTCAGATGAGCAGTTCTTC. Encoded protein: CASSLDSPSDEQFF.

This clonotype was seen many times. V usage is TRBV7-2 and J usage is TRBJ1-6, with D tentatively TRBD1 (5 bases). This CDR3 spans 17 amino acids. V lost 0 bases, J lost 7 bases, and 16 bases lay in between. Germline V gene data show CDR1 as SGHTA and CDR2 as FQGNSA. The chain's CDR3 is CASSLARSGTVNSPLHF. The CDR3 bases are TGTGCCAGCAGCTTAGCACGTTCGGGGACGGTGAATTCACCCCTCCACTTT.

The rearrangement links TRBV6-5 to TRBJ1-4; D is possibly TRBD1 (5 bases). V was trimmed by 0 bases and J by 1 base, leaving 15 bases between them. Per the germline V gene, CDR1 is MNHEY and CDR2 is SVGAGI. The CDR3 has 18 residues. CDR3 sequence reads: CASSYSGRALGTNEKLFF. CDR3 DNA: TGTGCCAGCAGTTACTCGGGCAGGGCGCTAGGAACTAATGAAAAACTGTTTTTT.

The table lists this clonotype with many counts. This chain uses TRBV28 with TRBJ1-1; the match to TRBD1 covers 8 bases. The germline V gene has CDR1 MDHEN and CDR2 SYDVKM. The J segment lost 1 base and the V segment lost 7 bases, leaving 5 bases of the junction unmatched. The CDR3 is 14 amino acids. This CDR3 is CASTLGQGNTEAFF. In DNA, the CDR3 is TGTGCCAGCACCCTCGGACAGGGGAACACTGAAGCTTTCTTT.

Points on this clonotype: A read error may explain this, as a much larger clone is one base away. The V and J genes are TRBV28 and TRBJ2-1; 7 positions match TRBD2. From germline, CDR1 is MDHEN and CDR2 SYDVKM. CDR3 length equals 16 residues. V was pared by 7 bases and J by 12 bases, with 21 bases of the junction left unmatched. The CDR3 here is CASIPGSGDPSQGQFF. The DNA of the CDR3 is TGTGCCAGCATTCCCGGGAGCGGGGACCCCTCGCAGGGGCAGTTCTTC.

This clonotype was seen ten or more times. The J gene is TRBJ1-1, the V gene TRBV6-2 or TRBV6-3; D may be TRBD1 (5 bases). There are 14 residues in the CDR3. Germline loops: CDR1 MNHEY, CDR2 SVGEGT. Between the trimmed V and J ends, which lost 2 bases and 4 bases, there was a span of 11 bases. CDR3 in DNA: TGTGCCAGCAGTTACGTTTCTCAGGGCACTGAAGCTTTCTTT. Protein product: CASSYVSQGTEAFF.

The table lists this clonotype with a few counts. The V call is TRBV9, the J call TRBJ2-5; TRBD1 might be the D (5 bases). V was pared by 2 bases and J by 3 bases, with 5 bases between. The germline V gene has CDR1 SGDLS and CDR2 YYNGEE. CDR3 length equals 12 residues. CDR3 in amino acids: CASSVREETQYF. CDR3 bases: TGTGCCAGCAGCGTCAGGGAAGAGACCCAGTACTTC.

The genes are TRBV20-1 and TRBJ1-2, with 9 bases identical to TRBD1. CDR3 size: 14 residues. V dropped 1 base and J dropped 5; count of bases not matched to a gene: 5. Germline assignment: CDR1 DFQATT and CDR2 SNEGSKA (reference sequence). CDR3 bases: TGCAGTGCTAGAGCCGGGACAGGGTCGTATGGCTACACCTTC. Translated, it gives CSARAGTGSYGYTF.

This clonotype showed up many times. This chain connects TRBV24-1 to TRBJ2-2; 7 bases map to TRBD1. Germline V CDR1 and CDR2: KGHDR, SFDVKD. The CDR3 length is 16 residues. V trimming: 4 bases; J trimming: 2 bases; junction bases outside the gene matches: 6. The CDR3 region is CATSEGDRANTGELFF. The CDR3 DNA reads as TGTGCCACCAGTGAGGGAGACAGGGCCAACACCGGGGAGCTGTTTTTT.

This clonotype occurred many times. The rearrangement joins TRBV7-2 to TRBJ2-7; 7 nucleotides align to TRBD1. Germline-derived CDR1 and CDR2 are SGHTA and FQGNSA. The J segment lost 4 bases and the V segment lost 3 bases, leaving 6 bases of the junction unmatched. This CDR3 has 14 amino acids. Here the CDR3 DNA reads TGTGCCAGCAGCTTGAACAGGGGTTCGTACGAGCAGTACTTC. This encodes CASSLNRGSYEQYF.